The 5 T cell receptor beta chains listed next were all sequenced from one sample in a study of Graves' ophthalmopathy and Graves' hyperthyroidism. CDR3 regions of TCR beta were amplified from RNA transcripts. HTBI-primed first-round RT-PCR preceded second-round multiplex PCR. Via MiXCR, TCRdb re-called the multiplex PCR reads, giving one row per CDR3 protein. The data show about 740,000 distinct CDR3 sequences, around 40% seen once. The sequencing input was peripheral blood. All receptors come from an adult man with Graves' ophthalmopathy.

This clonotype was picked up a small number of times. The chain carries TRBV4-3 and TRBJ1-3, with no clear D. Per germline, CDR1 LGHNA and CDR2 YSLEER. CDR3 length equals 15 residues. V was pared by 0 bases and J by 0 bases, with 6 bases between. The CDR3 region is CASSQDWPSGNTIYF. The CDR3 coding sequence is TGCGCCAGCAGCCAAGATTGGCCCTCTGGAAACACCATATATTTT.

This rearrangement joins TRBV11-2 to TRBJ2-7; D is ambiguous. V lost 5 bases, J lost 9 bases, and 20 bases lay in between. The germline V gene has CDR1 SGHAT and CDR2 FQNNGV. The CDR3 loop spans 14 amino acids. The CDR3 DNA is TGTGCCAGCAGCCCTTTAGTAGGTCAGGCAGGGCAGTACTTC. It is translated as CASSPLVGQAGQYF.

The J gene is TRBJ1-5, the V gene TRBV12-3 or TRBV12-4; no clear D gene. The CDR3 totals 14 residues. The V end was cut by 8 bases, the J end by 2 bases, with 13 bases between. Here the CDR3 DNA reads TGTGCCAGCGGAAGTCAGCAGGGCAATCAGCCCCAGCATTTT. Amino acids: CASGSQQGNQPQHF.

This clonotype was observed at least ten times. The chain joins TRBV10-3 to TRBJ1-2, with a possible D match to TRBD1 (5 bases). From germline, CDR1 is ENHRY and CDR2 SYGVKD. Trimming cost V 6 bases and J 4 bases, with 9 bases left between them. The CDR3 totals 12 residues. The CDR3 nucleotides read TGTGCCATCAGGGAAGGGGCCTATGGCTACACCTTC. Amino acids: CAIREGAYGYTF.

This clonotype was recorded at least ten times. The chain couples TRBV7-9 to TRBJ1-5, with 7 bases matching TRBD1. CDR1 is SEHNR, CDR2 FQNEAQ, per germline (reference sequence). V was pared by 5 bases and J by 6 bases, with 7 bases of the junction left unmatched. The CDR3 extends over 14 amino acids. Written as DNA, the CDR3 is TGTGCCAGCAGCGCGGCCCAGGGGGGTCAGCCCCAGCATTTT. It codes for CASSAAQGGQPQHF.